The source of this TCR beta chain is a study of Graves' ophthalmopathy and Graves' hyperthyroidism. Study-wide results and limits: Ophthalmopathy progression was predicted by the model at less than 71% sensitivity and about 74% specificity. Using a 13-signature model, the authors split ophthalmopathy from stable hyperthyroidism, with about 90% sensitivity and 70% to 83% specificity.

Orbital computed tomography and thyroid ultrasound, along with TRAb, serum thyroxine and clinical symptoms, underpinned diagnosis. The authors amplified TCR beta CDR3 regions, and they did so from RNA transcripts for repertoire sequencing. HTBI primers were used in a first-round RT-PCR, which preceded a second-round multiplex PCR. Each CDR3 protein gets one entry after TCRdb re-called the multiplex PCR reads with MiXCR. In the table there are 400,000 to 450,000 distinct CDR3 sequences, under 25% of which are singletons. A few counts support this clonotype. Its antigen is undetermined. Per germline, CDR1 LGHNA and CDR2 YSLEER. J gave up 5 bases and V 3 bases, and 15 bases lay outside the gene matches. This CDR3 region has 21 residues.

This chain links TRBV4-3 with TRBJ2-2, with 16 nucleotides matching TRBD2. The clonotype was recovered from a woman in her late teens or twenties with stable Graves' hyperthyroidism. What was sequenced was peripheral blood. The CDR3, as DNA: TGCGCCAGCAGCCAGACAAAAGGGACTAGCGGGAGGGCCAGGATAACCGGGGAGCTGTTTTTT. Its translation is CASSQTKGTSGRARITGELFF.